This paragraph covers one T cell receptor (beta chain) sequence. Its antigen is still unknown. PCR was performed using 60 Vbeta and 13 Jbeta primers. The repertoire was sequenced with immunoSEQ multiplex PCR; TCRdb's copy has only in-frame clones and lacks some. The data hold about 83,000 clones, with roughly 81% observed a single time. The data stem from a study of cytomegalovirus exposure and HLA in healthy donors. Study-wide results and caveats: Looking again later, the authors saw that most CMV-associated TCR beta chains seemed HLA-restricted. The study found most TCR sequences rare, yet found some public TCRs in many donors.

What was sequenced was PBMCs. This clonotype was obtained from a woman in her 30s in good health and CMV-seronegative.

The CDR3 nucleotides are TGTGCCAGCAGGAGGGACAGTGATGAGCAGTTCTTC. It specifies CASRRDSDEQFF. The gene calls are TRBV2 and TRBJ2-1; 7 bases map to TRBD1. Germline V gene data show CDR1 as SNHLY and CDR2 as FYNNEI. Unmatched junction bases numbered 4, after V lost 6 bases and J lost 8 bases. The CDR3 loop spans 12 amino acids.